This TCR beta chain was sequenced in a study of a mutant IDH1 vaccine in newly diagnosed glioma. Study background: Beginning 4-6 weeks after radiotherapy alone, or with temozolomide cycles, vaccination took place.

Remarks on this clone: Its antigen remains unidentified.

Time point in this sample: week 35, safety follow-up. A single vaccine dose contained 300 ug of mutant IDH1 20-mer peptide, and topical imiquimod was used with it. Assay used: immunoSEQ multiplex PCR; TCRdb lists only in-frame clones, some missing. The table lists some 48,000 clones, over 60% of them singletons. Trimming cost V 1 base and J 0 bases; bases outside gene matches: 4. CDR1 SEHNR and CDR2 FQNEAQ come from the germline V gene (reference sequence). The CDR3 sequence is 17 residues long. The chain combines TRBV7-9 with TRBJ1-5; the match to TRBD1 covers 9 bases. Sample: PBMCs, taken from a glioma patient whose treatment included an IDH1 peptide vaccine. This sequence originates from a man in his forties or fifties with glioma. Written as DNA, the CDR3 is TGTGCCAGCAGCTTAGGACAGGGGGGACATAGCAATCAGCCCCAGCATTTT. Protein sequence: CASSLGQGGHSNQPQHF.